What follows is one T cell receptor (beta chain) and its context. The sample originates from a study of blood T cell repertoires in COVID-19. Assay used: immunoSEQ multiplex PCR; TCRdb lists only in-frame clones, some missing. The table lists some 99,000 clones, less than 85% of them singletons, with 15% to 20% in the top ten. Source material: peripheral blood. The TCR sequence derives from a woman aged 55-70 years with acute or convalescent COVID-19.

The CDR3 loop reads CASSEAPHSEQFF. Written as DNA, the CDR3 is TGTGCCAGCAGTGAAGCGCCGCACTCTGAGCAGTTCTTC. V usage is TRBV2 and J usage is TRBJ2-1; no reliable D call. The CDR3 contains 13 residues. V was trimmed by 0 bases and J by 9 bases, leaving 9 bases between them. Germline V lookup: CDR1 SNHLY, CDR2 FYNNEI.